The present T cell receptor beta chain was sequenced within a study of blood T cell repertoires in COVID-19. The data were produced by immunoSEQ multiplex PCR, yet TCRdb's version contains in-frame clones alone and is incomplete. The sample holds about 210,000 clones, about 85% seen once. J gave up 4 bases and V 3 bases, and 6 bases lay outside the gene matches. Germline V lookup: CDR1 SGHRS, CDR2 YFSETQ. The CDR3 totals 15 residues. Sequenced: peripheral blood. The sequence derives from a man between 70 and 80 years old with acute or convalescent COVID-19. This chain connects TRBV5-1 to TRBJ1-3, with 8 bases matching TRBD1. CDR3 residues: CASSSQGARGNTIYF. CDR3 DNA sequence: TGCGCCAGCAGCTCGCAGGGGGCGCGGGGAAACACCATATATTTT.